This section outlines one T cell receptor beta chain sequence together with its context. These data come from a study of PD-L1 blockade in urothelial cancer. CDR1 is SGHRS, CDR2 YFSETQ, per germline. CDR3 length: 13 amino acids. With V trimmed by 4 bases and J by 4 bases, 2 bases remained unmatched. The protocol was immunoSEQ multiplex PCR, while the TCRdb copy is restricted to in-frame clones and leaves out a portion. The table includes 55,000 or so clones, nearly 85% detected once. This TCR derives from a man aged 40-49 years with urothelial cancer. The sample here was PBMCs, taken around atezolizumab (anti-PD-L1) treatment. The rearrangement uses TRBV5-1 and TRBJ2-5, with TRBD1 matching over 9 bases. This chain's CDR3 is CASSGTGRETQYF. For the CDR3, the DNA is TGCGCCAGCAGCGGGACAGGGAGAGAGACCCAGTACTTC.